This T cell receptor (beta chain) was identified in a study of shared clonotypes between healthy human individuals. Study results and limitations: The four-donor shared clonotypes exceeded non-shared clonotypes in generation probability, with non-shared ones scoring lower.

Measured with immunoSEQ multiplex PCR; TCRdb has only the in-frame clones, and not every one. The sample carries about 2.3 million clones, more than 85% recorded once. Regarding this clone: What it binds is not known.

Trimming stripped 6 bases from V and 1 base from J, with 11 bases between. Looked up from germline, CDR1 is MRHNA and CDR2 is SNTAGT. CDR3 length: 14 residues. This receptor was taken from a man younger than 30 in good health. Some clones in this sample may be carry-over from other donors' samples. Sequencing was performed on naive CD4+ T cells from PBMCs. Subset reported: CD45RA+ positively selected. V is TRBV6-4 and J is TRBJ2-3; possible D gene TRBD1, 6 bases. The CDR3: CASSRGWGTDTQYF. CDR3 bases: TGTGCCAGCAGCAGGGGATGGGGCACAGATACGCAGTATTTT.